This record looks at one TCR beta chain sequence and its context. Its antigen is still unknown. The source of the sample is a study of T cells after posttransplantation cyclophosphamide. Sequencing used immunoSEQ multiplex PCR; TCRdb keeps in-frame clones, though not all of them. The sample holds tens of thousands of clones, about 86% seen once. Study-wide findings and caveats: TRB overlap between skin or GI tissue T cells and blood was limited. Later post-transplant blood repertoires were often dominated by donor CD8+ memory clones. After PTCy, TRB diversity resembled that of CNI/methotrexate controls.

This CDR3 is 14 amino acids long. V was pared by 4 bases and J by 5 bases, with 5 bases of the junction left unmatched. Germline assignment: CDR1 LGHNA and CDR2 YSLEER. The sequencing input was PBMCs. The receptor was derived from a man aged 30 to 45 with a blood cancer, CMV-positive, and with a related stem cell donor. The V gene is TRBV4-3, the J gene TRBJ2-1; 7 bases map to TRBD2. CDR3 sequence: CASSPASGHNEQFF. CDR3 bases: TGCGCCAGCAGCCCGGCTAGCGGACACAATGAGCAGTTCTTC.